This TCR beta chain emerged from a study of blood T cell repertoires in COVID-19 (dated by TCRdb to about 2020). Broadly, across the study: Samples covering the acute and convalescent phases of COVID-19 were provided by collaborators in the United States, Italy and Spain. A de-identified subject ID, COVID-19 status, age in years and sex were almost always included in the sample metadata. The material from the prospective study consisted of cDNA or gDNA derived from T cells, B-cell-depleted T cells, or PBMCs. The samples were drawn from two sources: the first 160 participants of the ongoing ImmuneRACE study, and 1,254 subjects contributed by 6 global collaborators. Where available, HLA class I and class II types were taken from metadata supplied by the sample provider and were not determined by assay-based typing. Subjects who had been exposed to COVID-19, were actively infected with it, or had recovered from it provided the deeply sampled blood TCRbeta repertoires that made up the dataset. A freely available public database, intended as a resource for researchers studying the immune response to SARS-CoV-2, is where the repertoires were released. Overall study results and their limits: How much clinical and demographic metadata was included differed by source and by participant, and the metadata was provided uncurated.

The CDR3 measures 15 amino acids from cysteine to phenylalanine. The read is trimmed to its CDR3 DNA, 45 bases read in frame from base 1. CDR1 MGHDK and CDR2 SYGVNS are derived from the germline V gene. The trim is 3 bases for V and 1 base for J, with a gap of 12 bases between the germline ends. TCRbeta CDR3 regions were amplified from genomic DNA by means of the immunoSEQ Assay, a bias-controlled multiplex PCR. The original pipeline was this. The number of nucleated cells in each sample was estimated from the amplification of reference gene primers within the assay. To quantify the absolute abundance of each unique TCRbeta CDR3 rearrangement, sequence reads were collapsed and filtered. Productive Simpson clonality was computed per sample as the square root of Simpson's diversity index over productive rearrangements. TCRdb retrieved this table from immuneACCESS and kept in-frame rearrangements only. Not all clones are present; in checked studies, unresolved V genes account for under half, and no reason is known for the remainder. From that table come the V and J calls and clone size; the DNA was used to work out D and trimming. The sample has around 400,000 clones on record, more than 75% of them singletons. The biggest ten clones account for 8% to 13% of the sample.

One collaborating source in Seattle enrolled patients while the patients were actively infected and followed the patients over time throughout the course of disease. The collaborating institutions used their own protocols to collect whole blood in K2EDTA tubes. For TCRbeta analysis, collaborator samples were shipped as frozen whole blood, as isolated PBMCs, or as DNA extracted from either sample type. Comments on this clone: Its antigen target is currently unknown. The input lacks base qualities; no much larger clone sits a single base away.

Sequenced material: peripheral blood. The sequence links TRBV25-1 to TRBJ2-5, with an unclear D gene assignment. The receptor was derived from a woman between 25 and 40 years old with COVID-19, enrolled during active disease. The nucleotide sequence reads TGTGCCAGCAGTGATCCCCAACGGGTCCAAGAGACCCAGTACTTC. Its translation reads: CASSDPQRVQETQYF.